The clone carrying this T cell receptor beta chain was seen once. The antigen is undetermined. The entry originates in a study of CD4+ T cells in melanoma. Study observations and caveats: Diverse differentiation states were reported for melanoma neoantigen-specific CD4+ T cells. CD8+ T cell, macrophage and B cell function reportedly correlated with neoantigen-specific CD4+ T cells.

TCRdb's table, derived via immunoSEQ multiplex PCR, lists solely in-frame clones and lacks some. Its table lists approximately 65 clones. Per germline, CDR1 SGHDT and CDR2 YYEEEE. This CDR3 spans 17 amino acids. J lost 3 bases, V lost 0 bases, and 6 bases had no gene match. The receptor was derived from a human donor with melanoma. Some clones in this sample may be carry-over from other donors' samples. The V gene is TRBV5-6, the J gene TRBJ2-2; 9 bases are shared with TRBD2. Sequenced sample: a T cell line or clone, from whole sample or a sorted T cell fraction (not recorded which). Written as DNA, the CDR3 is TGTGCCAGCAGCTTGGATCTCCTAGCGGGATACACCGGGGAGCTGTTTTTT. It encodes CASSLDLLAGYTGELFF. Together with reference TRBV5-6 and TRBJ2-2, the CDR3 gives the full variable domain: DAGVTQSPTHLIKTRGQQVTLRCSPKSGHDTVSWYQQALGQGPQFIFQYYEEEERQRGNFPDRFSGHQFPNYSSELNVNALLLGDSALYLCASSLDLLAGYTGELFFGEGSRLTVL.